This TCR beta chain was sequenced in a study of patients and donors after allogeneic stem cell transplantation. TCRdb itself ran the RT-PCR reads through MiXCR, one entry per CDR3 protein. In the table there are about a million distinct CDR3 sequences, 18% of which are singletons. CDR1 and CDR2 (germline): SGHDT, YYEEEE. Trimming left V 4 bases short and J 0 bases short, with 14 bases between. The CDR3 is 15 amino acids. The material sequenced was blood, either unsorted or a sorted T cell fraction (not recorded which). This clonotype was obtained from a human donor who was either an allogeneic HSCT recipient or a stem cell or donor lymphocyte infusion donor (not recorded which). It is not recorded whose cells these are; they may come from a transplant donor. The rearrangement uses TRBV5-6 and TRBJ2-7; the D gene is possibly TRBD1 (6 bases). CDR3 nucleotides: TGTGCCAGCAGCCAGGGGACACCAATCTCCTACGAGCAGTACTTC. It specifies CASSQGTPISYEQYF. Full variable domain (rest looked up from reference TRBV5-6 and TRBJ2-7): DAGVTQSPTHLIKTRGQQVTLRCSPKSGHDTVSWYQQALGQGPQFIFQYYEEEERQRGNFPDRFSGHQFPNYSSELNVNALLLGDSALYLCASSQGTPISYEQYFGPGTRLTVT.